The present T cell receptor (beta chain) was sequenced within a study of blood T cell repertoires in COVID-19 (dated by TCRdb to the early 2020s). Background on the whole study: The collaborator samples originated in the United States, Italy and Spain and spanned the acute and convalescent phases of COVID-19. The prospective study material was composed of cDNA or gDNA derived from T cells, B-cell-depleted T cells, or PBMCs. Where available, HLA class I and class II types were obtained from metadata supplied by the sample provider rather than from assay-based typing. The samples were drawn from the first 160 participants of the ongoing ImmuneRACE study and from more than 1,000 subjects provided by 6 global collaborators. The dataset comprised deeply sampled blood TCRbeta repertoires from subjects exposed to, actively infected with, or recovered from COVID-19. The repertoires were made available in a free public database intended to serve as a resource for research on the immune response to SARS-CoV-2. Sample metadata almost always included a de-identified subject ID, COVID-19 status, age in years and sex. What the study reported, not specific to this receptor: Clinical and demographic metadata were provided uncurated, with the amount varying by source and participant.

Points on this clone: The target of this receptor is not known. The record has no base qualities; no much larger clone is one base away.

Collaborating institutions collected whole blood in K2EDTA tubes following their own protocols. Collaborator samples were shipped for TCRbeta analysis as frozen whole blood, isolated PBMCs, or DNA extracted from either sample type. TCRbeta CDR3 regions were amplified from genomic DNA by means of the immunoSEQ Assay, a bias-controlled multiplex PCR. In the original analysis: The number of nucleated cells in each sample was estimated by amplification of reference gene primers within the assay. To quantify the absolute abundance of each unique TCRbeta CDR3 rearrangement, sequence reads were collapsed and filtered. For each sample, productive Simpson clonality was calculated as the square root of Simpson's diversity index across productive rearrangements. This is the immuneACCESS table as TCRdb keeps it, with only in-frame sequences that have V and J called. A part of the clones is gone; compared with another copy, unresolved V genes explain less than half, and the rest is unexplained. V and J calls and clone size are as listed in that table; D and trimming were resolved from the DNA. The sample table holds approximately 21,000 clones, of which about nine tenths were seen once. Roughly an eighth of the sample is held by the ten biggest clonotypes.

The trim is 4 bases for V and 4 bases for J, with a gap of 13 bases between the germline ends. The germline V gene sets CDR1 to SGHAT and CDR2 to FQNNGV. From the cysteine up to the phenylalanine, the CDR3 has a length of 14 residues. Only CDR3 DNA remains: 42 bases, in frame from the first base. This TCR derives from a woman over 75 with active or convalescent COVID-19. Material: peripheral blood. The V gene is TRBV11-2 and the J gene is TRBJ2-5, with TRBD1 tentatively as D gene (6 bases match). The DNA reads TGTGCCAGCAGCTCACAGGGTCTGGGAGAGACCCAGTACTTC. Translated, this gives CASSSQGLGETQYF.